The 20 T cell receptor beta chains below all came from one sample that was sequenced in a study of T cells in Graves' hyperthyroidism and ophthalmopathy. It was RNA transcripts that yielded the amplified TCR beta CDR3 regions. Using the HTBI primer set, a first-round RT-PCR was run on the TCR CDR3. TCRdb reprocessed the multiplex PCR reads via MiXCR and lists one record per CDR3 protein. Found here are some 180,000 distinct CDR3 sequences, approximately 16% of them singletons; the top ten hold 53%. Sequencing was done on a sample of blood. The receptors were sampled from a woman in her 50s with Graves' hyperthyroidism.

This chain's CDR3 is CASSPNEGYEQYF. The CDR3, as DNA: TGTGCCAGCAGTCCTAACGAGGGCTACGAGCAGTACTTC. V and J are TRBV6-4 and TRBJ2-7, with D perhaps matching TRBD2 (5 bases). V was clipped by 5 bases and J by 3 bases, with 11 bases between them. The CDR3 sequence is 13 residues long. In germline, CDR1 is MRHNA, CDR2 SNTAGT.

J is TRBJ1-1 and V is TRBV20-1; D unclear. Per germline, CDR1 DFQATT and CDR2 SNEGSKA (reference sequence). The CDR3 consists of 11 residues. Deletions cut 2 bases from V and 6 bases from J, with 7 bases between. CDR3 DNA sequence: TGCAGTGCTAGAATCAAGTCTGAAGCTTTCTTT. It codes for CSARIKSEAFF.

Ten or more counts support this clonotype. CDR3 nucleotide sequence: TGTGCCAGCAGTTACCTCAGGCAGGGGGTCACCTACGAGCAGTACTTC. Encoded protein: CASSYLRQGVTYEQYF. The chain is built from TRBV6-5 and TRBJ2-7, with 7 bases fitting TRBD1. There are 16 residues in the CDR3. Germline CDR1 is MNHEY and CDR2 is SVGAGI. With 2 bases clipped from V and 2 bases from J, the junction kept 9 bases outside the gene matches.

Ten or more counts support this clonotype. The chain is built from TRBV2 and TRBJ1-1, with no clear D. The germline gives CDR1 SNHLY, CDR2 FYNNEI. This CDR3 region has 13 residues. The germline V and J ends were trimmed by 6 bases and 5 bases, with 13 bases remaining between them. The CDR3 nucleotides are TGTGCCAGCAGAGCTACAGCCATAACTGAAGCTTTCTTT. It specifies CASRATAITEAFF.

This rearrangement joins TRBV20-1 to TRBJ1-5; the D gene is possibly TRBD1 (6 bases). V lost 1 base, J lost 2 bases, and 15 bases lay in between. The CDR3 has 16 residues. Looked up from germline, CDR1 is DFQATT and CDR2 is SNEGSKA (reference sequence). CDR3 sequence (DNA): TGCAGTGCTAGAGTACGCAGGGGACGGGGCAATCAGCCCCAGCATTTT. This codes for CSARVRRGRGNQPQHF.

V and J are TRBV12-3 or TRBV12-4 and TRBJ1-4; D is uncertain. Trimming took off 4 bases at V and 4 bases at J, with 7 bases between the two ends. CDR3 length: 13 amino acids. The CDR3 region is CASSSRVNEKLFF. The CDR3 DNA is TGTGCCAGCAGTTCCCGGGTTAATGAAAAACTGTTTTTT.

This clonotype came up many times. The V and J genes are TRBV20-1 and TRBJ1-1; possibly TRBD1 for D (5 bases). Trimming left V 6 bases short and J 5 bases short, with 19 bases between. Germline values: CDR1 DFQATT, CDR2 SNEGSKA (reference sequence). The CDR3 sequence is 14 residues long. CDR3 region: CSAVKDTGRTEAFF. DNA for the CDR3: TGCAGTGCCGTGAAGGACACGGGGCGAACTGAAGCTTTCTTT.

This clonotype was seen ten or more times. This CDR3 is CASSQVPQGIEQFF. The DNA for the CDR3 is TGTGCCAGCAGCCAAGTTCCACAGGGAATTGAGCAGTTCTTC. The J gene is TRBJ2-1, the V gene TRBV3-1; TRBD1 is a possible D gene (6 bases). V lost 1 base and J lost 9, with 13 bases in between. Per germline, CDR1 LGHDT and CDR2 YNNKEL (reference sequence). The length of the CDR3 is 14 residues.

This clonotype was found many times. V usage is TRBV5-1 and J usage is TRBJ1-1, with D possibly being TRBD1 (5 bases). The V gene lost 4 bases and the J gene lost 3 bases, with 16 bases spanning the gap. The CDR3 totals 15 residues. Germline values: CDR1 SGHRS, CDR2 YFSETQ. CDR3 bases: TGCGCCAGCAGCCAATCCACAGGAGGGTACACTGAAGCTTTCTTT. Its translation: CASSQSTGGYTEAFF. The full variable domain, in which reference TRBV5-1 and TRBJ1-1 provide the parts outside the CDR3, is KAGVTQTPRYLIKTRGQQVTLSCSPISGHRSVSWYQQTPGQGLQFLFEYFSETQRNKGNFPGRFSGRQFSNSRSEMNVSTLELGDSALYLCASSQSTGGYTEAFFGQGTRLTVV.

The chain recombines TRBV29-1 with TRBJ2-7; 9 bases agree with TRBD1. Unmatched junction bases numbered 5, after V lost 7 bases and J lost 1 base. CDR3 length equals 13 residues. Germline V CDR1 and CDR2: SQVTM, ANQGSEA. This CDR3 is CSGGQGKSYEQYF. In DNA form, the CDR3 reads TGCAGCGGCGGACAGGGGAAGTCCTACGAGCAGTACTTC.

This clonotype was observed many times. J is TRBJ1-1 and V is TRBV11-1, with D hard to call. V was pared by 2 bases and J by 2 bases, with 9 bases between. Germline-derived CDR1 and CDR2 are SGHAT and FQDESV (reference sequence). The CDR3 consists of 14 residues. CDR3: CASSLFRPNTEAFF. CDR3 nucleotides: TGTGCCAGCAGCTTATTTAGACCAAACACTGAAGCTTTCTTT.

The chain recombines TRBV9 with TRBJ1-6, with D perhaps TRBD1 (5 bases). CDR3 size: 13 residues. Germline assignment: CDR1 SGDLS and CDR2 YYNGEE. V lost 3 bases to trimming and J lost 10 bases, with 11 bases between them. The CDR3 loop reads CASSAGRDSPLHF. The DNA of the CDR3 is TGTGCCAGCAGCGCTGGGAGGGACTCACCCCTCCACTTT. Based on the CDR3 plus reference TRBV9 and TRBJ1-6, the full variable domain is DSGVTQTPKHLITATGQRVTLRCSPRSGDLSVYWYQQSLDQGLQFLIQYYNGEERAKGNILERFSAQQFPDLHSELNLSSLELGDSALYFCASSAGRDSPLHFGNGTRLTVT.

This clonotype was recorded many times. This chain joins TRBV11-2 and TRBJ2-2; 15 nucleotides line up with TRBD2. From germline, CDR1 is SGHAT and CDR2 FQNNGV. The V gene end was trimmed by 3 bases and the J gene end by 4 bases; junction bases not matched to a gene: 12. This CDR3 is built from 20 residues. Here the CDR3 reads CASSFTQGLAGGPGTGELFF. In DNA, the CDR3 is TGTGCCAGCAGCTTTACCCAAGGACTAGCGGGAGGGCCCGGCACCGGGGAGCTGTTTTTT.

The chain recombines TRBV15 with TRBJ2-5, with a tentative D call TRBD2 (6 bases). Germline CDR1 reads LNHNV; CDR2 reads YYDKDF (reference sequence). The V and J ends lost 2 bases and 2 bases respectively, with 15 bases between them. The CDR3 consists of 16 residues. The CDR3 spells CATSRTGTGLQETQYF. Here the CDR3 DNA reads TGTGCCACCAGCAGAACCGGGACTGGCCTACAAGAGACCCAGTACTTC. Using reference TRBV15 and TRBJ2-5 for the parts outside the CDR3, the full variable domain is DAMVIQNPRYQVTQFGKPVTLSCSQTLNHNVMYWYQQKSSQAPKLLFHYYDKDFNNEADTPDNFQSRRPNTSFCFLDIRSPGLGDTAMYLCATSRTGTGLQETQYFGPGTRLLVL.

This clonotype was recorded a few times. The chain recombines TRBV7-2 with TRBJ2-3; D unclear. The ends were cut back, 4 bases at V and 8 bases at J, with 22 bases in the middle. The CDR3 is made up of 16 amino acids. Germline V gives CDR1 SGHTA, CDR2 FQGNSA. The CDR3, as DNA: TGTGCCAGCAGCTCCACTCCCCCTCCCAGCCCGGGTACGCAGTATTTT. This sequence encodes CASSSTPPPSPGTQYF.

This sequence joins TRBV7-8 and TRBJ1-5, with D tentatively TRBD1 (5 bases). Germline V gives CDR1 SGHVS, CDR2 FQNEAQ. The CDR3 covers 16 residues. The ends were cut back, 4 bases at V and 5 bases at J, with 18 bases in the middle. The CDR3 loop reads CASSSQAGREDQPQHF. CDR3 nucleotide sequence: TGTGCCAGCAGCTCCCAGGCAGGGAGGGAGGATCAGCCCCAGCATTTT.

This clonotype has a count of ten or more. The chain employs TRBV20-1 and TRBJ1-4, with 9 bases matching TRBD1. Looked up from germline, CDR1 is DFQATT and CDR2 is SNEGSKA (reference sequence). Germline trimming cut 3 bases from V and 8 bases from J; bases unmatched to any gene: 4. The CDR3 length is 13 residues. DNA for the CDR3: TGCAGTGCTAGCAACAGGGGGCGGGAAAAACTGTTTTTT. Residues: CSASNRGREKLFF.

This clonotype was counted only a few times. This CDR3 reads CASSFSGTKRNLQETQYF. The CDR3 coding sequence is TGTGCCAGCAGTTTTTCCGGGACCAAACGAAATTTACAAGAGACCCAGTACTTC. The chain uses TRBV27 and TRBJ2-5, with D tentatively TRBD1 or TRBD2 (5 bases each). The CDR3 runs 18 residues. The germline V and J ends were trimmed by 3 bases and 2 bases, with 22 bases remaining between them. Per germline, CDR1 MNHEY and CDR2 SMNVEV (reference sequence).

This clonotype was counted at least ten times. The V gene is TRBV24-1, the J gene TRBJ1-2; no firm D call. From germline, CDR1 is KGHDR and CDR2 SFDVKD. The CDR3 totals 12 residues. V was pared by 1 base and J by 5 bases, with 4 bases between. The CDR3 DNA sequence: TGTGCCACCAGTGATTTAAAATATGGCTACACCTTC. Protein product: CATSDLKYGYTF.

V is TRBV24-1 and J is TRBJ1-2; D uncertain. The CDR3 totals 16 residues. V was pared by 2 bases and J by 0 bases, with 12 bases between. Per germline, CDR1 KGHDR and CDR2 SFDVKD. The CDR3 nucleotides read TGTGCCACCAGTGATTCTTTGACGGAAGCTAACTATGGCTACACCTTC. Its protein product is CATSDSLTEANYGYTF.